These 14 T cell receptor beta chains share one sample of origin, sequenced in a study of T cell repertoires in cytomegalovirus infection. TCRdb ran MiXCR on the reads and lists one entry per CDR3 protein. This sample carries some 680,000 distinct CDR3 sequences, roughly a third of them seen once, and the ten largest clones take around 3%. Sequences were obtained from PBMCs. These receptors were obtained from a human donor in good health (CMV status not recorded). Some clones in this sample may be carry-over from other donors' samples.

The chain is built from TRBV12-3 or TRBV12-4 and TRBJ2-5; 10 bases are shared with TRBD2. CDR3 length equals 16 residues. The V gene end was trimmed by 5 bases and the J gene end by 2 bases; junction bases not matched to a gene: 8. CDR3 protein: CASSALAGAIQETQYF. The CDR3 DNA reads TGTGCCAGCAGTGCCCTAGCGGGGGCCATTCAAGAGACCCAGTACTTC.

This clonotype has at least ten counts. This chain uses TRBV7-9 with TRBJ2-1; 9 bases align to TRBD2. This CDR3 contains 16 residues. With V trimmed by 6 bases and J by 7 bases, 13 bases remained unmatched. Per the germline V gene, CDR1 is SEHNR and CDR2 is FQNEAQ (reference sequence). For the CDR3, the DNA is TGTGCCAGCAGACCCCCCCGTGCGGGAGGGAAAAATGAGCAGTTCTTC. This gives the protein CASRPPRAGGKNEQFF.

The chain recombines TRBV7-2 with TRBJ2-3; D may match TRBD1 or TRBD2 (6 bases each). The CDR3 extends over 15 amino acids. The germline CDR1 and CDR2 sequences are SGHTA and FQGNSA. Trimming cost V 4 bases and J 6 bases, with 17 bases left between them. The CDR3: CASSSGGGLGDTQYF. The CDR3 region has the DNA TGTGCCAGCAGCTCCGGAGGGGGGTTAGGGGATACGCAGTATTTT.

This clonotype was observed at least ten times. CDR3: CASSLSTQYF. CDR3 nucleotides: TGTGCCAGCAGCTTATCCACGCAGTATTTT. The J gene is TRBJ2-3, the V gene TRBV7-2, with no clear D. V lost 2 bases and J lost 9, with 3 bases in between. Germline-derived CDR1 and CDR2 are SGHTA and FQGNSA. The CDR3 extends over 10 amino acids.

This clonotype was observed at least ten times. The chain couples TRBV7-2 to TRBJ2-3; no firm D call. Trimming removed 2 bases from V and 3 bases from J, with 12 bases in between. CDR3 length: 15 residues. Per germline, CDR1 SGHTA and CDR2 FQGNSA. The CDR3 nucleotides are TGTGCCAGCAGCTTAAGTACCGGGCGGACAGATACGCAGTATTTT. Translating gives CASSLSTGRTDTQYF.

In its sample, this clonotype was seen a few times. The chain has TRBV6-2 or TRBV6-3 and TRBJ2-7, with D uncertain. Germline CDR1 and CDR2: MNHEY and SVGEGT. Trimming shortened V by 0 bases and J by 3 bases, and 12 bases separated the two germline ends. The CDR3 contains 15 residues. The CDR3 DNA sequence: TGTGCCAGCAGTTACTCGCCCGGCAAAGTCTACGAGCAGTACTTC. Amino acid sequence: CASSYSPGKVYEQYF.

The rearrangement uses TRBV6-1 and TRBJ2-7; possibly TRBD1 for D (5 bases). The CDR3 loop spans 13 amino acids. Trimming removed 7 bases at V and 6 bases at J, with 16 bases between. The V gene's germline CDR1 is MNHNS and CDR2 SASEGT. CDR3 loop: CASTAGWIGEQYF. CDR3 sequence (DNA): TGTGCCAGCACAGCAGGGTGGATCGGCGAGCAGTACTTC.

This clonotype was counted between two and nine times. The chain has TRBV7-8 and TRBJ1-2, with unresolved D. The V end was cut by 1 base, the J end by 5 bases, with 8 bases between. Germline loops: CDR1 SGHVS, CDR2 FQNEAQ. The length of the CDR3 is 13 residues. CDR3 loop: CASSLGDWYGYTF. Here the CDR3 DNA reads TGTGCCAGCAGCTTAGGGGATTGGTATGGCTACACCTTC.

This clonotype appeared a few times. The chain couples TRBV12-3 or TRBV12-4 to TRBJ2-7; the D is unclear. This CDR3 spans 13 amino acids. Trimming stripped 10 bases from V and 3 bases from J, with 16 bases between. The CDR3 protein is CATRRAGSYEQYF. The CDR3 DNA reads as TGTGCCACAAGAAGGGCAGGTAGCTACGAGCAGTACTTC.

The chain links TRBV13 to TRBJ2-1; TRBD2 aligns across 10 bases. This CDR3 is built from 13 residues. V shed 4 bases and J 14 bases; nucleotides not matched to a gene: 8. CDR1 PRHDT and CDR2 FYEKMQ come from the germline V gene (reference sequence). This CDR3 is CASSSFTSGDEFF. The CDR3 DNA reads TGTGCCAGCAGCTCCTTCACTAGCGGGGATGAGTTCTTC.

Note on this clonotype: Since the CDR3 does not end with the conserved phenylalanine or tryptophan, this likely comes from a read error. This sequence joins TRBV12-3 or TRBV12-4 and TRBJ1-4; D is possibly TRBD1 (6 bases). CDR3 length: 13 amino acids. This CDR3 reads CARSLVRGEKLFC. The CDR3 bases are TGTGCCAGAAGTTTAGTCAGGGGCGAAAAACTGTTTTGT.

The chain uses TRBV20-1 and TRBJ2-5; 10 bases are shared with TRBD2. CDR1 is DFQATT, CDR2 SNEGSKA, per germline (reference sequence). This CDR3 spans 14 amino acids. Trimming removed 6 bases from V and 5 bases from J; junction bases left unmatched: 9. The CDR3 region is CSAIGLAVQETQYF. CDR3 coding DNA: TGCAGTGCGATAGGACTAGCGGTCCAGGAGACCCAGTACTTC.

The chain combines TRBV7-3 with TRBJ2-1; perhaps TRBD1 as D (5 bases). The CDR3 length is 15 residues. In germline, CDR1 is SGHTA, CDR2 FQGTGA. V dropped 4 bases and J dropped 6 bases, with 16 bases sitting between them. CDR3 nucleotides: TGTGCCAGCAGCTCCGGGTTGGGGCCCTCCAATGAGCAGTTCTTC. Amino acid sequence: CASSSGLGPSNEQFF.

This clonotype was found a few times. This rearrangement joins TRBV4-1 to TRBJ2-7; D assignment may be TRBD1 or TRBD2 (5 bases each). Germline-derived CDR1 and CDR2 are MGHRA and YSYEKL. The CDR3 length is 14 residues. The V gene lost 5 bases and the J gene lost 2 bases, with 13 bases spanning the gap. Written as DNA, the CDR3 is TGCGCCAGCAGCTCCAGTGAGGGGCCCTACGAGCAGTACTTC. Translated, it gives CASSSSEGPYEQYF.